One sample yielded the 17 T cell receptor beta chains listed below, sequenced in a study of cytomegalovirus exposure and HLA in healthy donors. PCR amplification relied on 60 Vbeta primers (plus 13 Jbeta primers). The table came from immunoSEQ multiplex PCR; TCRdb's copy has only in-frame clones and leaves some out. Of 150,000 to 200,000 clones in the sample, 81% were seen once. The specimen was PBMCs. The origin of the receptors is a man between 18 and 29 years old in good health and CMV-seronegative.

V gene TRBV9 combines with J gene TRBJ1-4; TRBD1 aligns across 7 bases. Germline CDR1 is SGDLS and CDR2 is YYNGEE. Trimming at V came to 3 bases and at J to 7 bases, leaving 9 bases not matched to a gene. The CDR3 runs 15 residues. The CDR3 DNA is TGTGCCAGCAGCGCGCGGGGACAGTCGGGTGAAAAACTGTTTTTT. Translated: CASSARGQSGEKLFF.

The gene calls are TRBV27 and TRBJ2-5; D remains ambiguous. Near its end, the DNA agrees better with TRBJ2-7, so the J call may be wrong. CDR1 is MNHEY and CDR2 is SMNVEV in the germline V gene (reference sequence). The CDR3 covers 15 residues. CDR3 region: CASSLRRDLGYEQYF. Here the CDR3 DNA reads TGTGCCAGCAGTTTAAGAAGAGATCTCGGGTACGAGCAGTACTTC.

CDR3 DNA: TGTGCCAGCAGCGTAGAGCGGGGCGACCGAGAGACCCAGTACTTC. It is translated as CASSVERGDRETQYF. The chain uses TRBV9 and TRBJ2-5; 7 nucleotides align to TRBD2. J gave up 4 bases and V 0 bases, and 6 bases lay outside the gene matches. CDR3 length: 15 amino acids. The germline V gene has CDR1 SGDLS and CDR2 YYNGEE.

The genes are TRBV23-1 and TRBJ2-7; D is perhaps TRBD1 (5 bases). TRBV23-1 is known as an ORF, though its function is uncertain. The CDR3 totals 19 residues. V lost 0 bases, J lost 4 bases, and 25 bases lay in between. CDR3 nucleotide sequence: TGCGCCAGCAGTCAATCACAACTGATGACTCAAGGGGAAGCTTACGAGCAGTACTTC. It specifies CASSQSQLMTQGEAYEQYF.

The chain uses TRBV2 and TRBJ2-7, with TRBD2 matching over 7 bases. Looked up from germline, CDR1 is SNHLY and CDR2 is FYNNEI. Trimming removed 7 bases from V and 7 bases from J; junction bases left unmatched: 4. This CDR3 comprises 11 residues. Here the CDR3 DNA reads TGTGCCAGCAAAGCGGGACTTGAGCAGTACTTC. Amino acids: CASKAGLEQYF.

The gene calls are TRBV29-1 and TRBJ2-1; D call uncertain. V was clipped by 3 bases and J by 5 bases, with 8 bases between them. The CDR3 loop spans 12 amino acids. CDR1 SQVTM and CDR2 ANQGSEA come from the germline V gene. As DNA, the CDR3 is TGCAGCGTTGACCCCCAGAACAATGAGCAGTTCTTC. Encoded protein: CSVDPQNNEQFF.

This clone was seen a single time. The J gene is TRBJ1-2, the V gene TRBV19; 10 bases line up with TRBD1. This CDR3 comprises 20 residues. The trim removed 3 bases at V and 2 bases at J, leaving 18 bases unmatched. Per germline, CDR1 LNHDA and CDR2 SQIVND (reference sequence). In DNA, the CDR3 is TGTGCCAGTAGTATCGCGTCCCCGCGGGACAGGGGCAGGGGGAACTATGGCTACACCTTC. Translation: CASSIASPRDRGRGNYGYTF.

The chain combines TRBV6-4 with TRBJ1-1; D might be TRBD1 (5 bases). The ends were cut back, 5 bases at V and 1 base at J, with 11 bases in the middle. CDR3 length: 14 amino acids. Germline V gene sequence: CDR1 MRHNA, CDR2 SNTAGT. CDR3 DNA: TGTGCCAGCAGTCCCGGACAAGCGAACACTGAAGCTTTCTTT. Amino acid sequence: CASSPGQANTEAFF.

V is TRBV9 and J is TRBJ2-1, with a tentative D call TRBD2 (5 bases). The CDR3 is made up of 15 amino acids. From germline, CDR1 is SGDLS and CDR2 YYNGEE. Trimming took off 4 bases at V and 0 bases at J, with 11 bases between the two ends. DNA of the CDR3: TGTGCCAGCAGCCCTAGCCCATACTCCTACAATGAGCAGTTCTTC. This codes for CASSPSPYSYNEQFF.

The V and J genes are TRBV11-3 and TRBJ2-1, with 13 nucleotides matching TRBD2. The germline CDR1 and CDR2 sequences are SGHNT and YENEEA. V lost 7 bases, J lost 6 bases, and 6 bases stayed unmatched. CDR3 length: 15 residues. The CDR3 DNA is TGTGCCAGCATCCATACTAGCGGGAGGGCCAATGAGCAGTTCTTC. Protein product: CASIHTSGRANEQFF.

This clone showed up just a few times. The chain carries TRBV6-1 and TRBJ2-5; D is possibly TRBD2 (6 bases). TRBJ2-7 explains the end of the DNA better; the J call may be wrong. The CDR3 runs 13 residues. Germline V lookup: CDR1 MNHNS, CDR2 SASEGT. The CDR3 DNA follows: TGTGCCAGCAGTTGGAGGGTCACCTACGAGCAGTACTTC. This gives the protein CASSWRVTYEQYF.

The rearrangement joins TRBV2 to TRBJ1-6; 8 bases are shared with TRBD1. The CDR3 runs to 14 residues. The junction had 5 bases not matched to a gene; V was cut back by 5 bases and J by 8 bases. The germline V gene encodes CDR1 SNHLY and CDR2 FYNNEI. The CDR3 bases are TGTGCCAGCAGTCTTGGGACAGGAGATTCACCCCTCCACTTT. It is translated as CASSLGTGDSPLHF.

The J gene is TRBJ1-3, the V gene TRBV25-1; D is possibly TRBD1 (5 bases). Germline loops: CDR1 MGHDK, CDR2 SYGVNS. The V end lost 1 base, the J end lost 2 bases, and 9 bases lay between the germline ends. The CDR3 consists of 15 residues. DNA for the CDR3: TGTGCCAGCAGTGAATTTAAGACAGCTGGAAACACCATATATTTT. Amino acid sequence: CASSEFKTAGNTIYF.

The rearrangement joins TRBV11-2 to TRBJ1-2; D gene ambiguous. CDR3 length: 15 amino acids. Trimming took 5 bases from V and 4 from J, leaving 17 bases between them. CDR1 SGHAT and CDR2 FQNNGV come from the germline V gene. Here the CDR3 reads CASSTTPTNGYGYTF. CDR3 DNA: TGTGCCAGCAGCACGACCCCAACTAATGGCTATGGCTACACCTTC.

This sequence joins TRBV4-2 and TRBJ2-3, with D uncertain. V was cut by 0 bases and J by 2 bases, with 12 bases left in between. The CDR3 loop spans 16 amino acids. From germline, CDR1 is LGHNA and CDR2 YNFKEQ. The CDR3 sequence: CASSQELPTNTDTQYF. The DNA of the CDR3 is TGTGCCAGCAGCCAAGAGCTCCCAACTAACACAGATACGCAGTATTTT.

The CDR3 sequence is CASSTPSGKSTDTQYF. The CDR3 nucleotides are TGTGCCAGCAGCACTCCTAGCGGGAAGAGCACAGATACGCAGTATTTT. V gene TRBV7-9 combines with J gene TRBJ2-3; 9 bases are a match to TRBD2. The germline V gene encodes CDR1 SEHNR and CDR2 FQNEAQ (reference sequence). This CDR3 is built from 16 residues. J was trimmed by 0 bases and V by 5 bases; bases with no gene match: 6.

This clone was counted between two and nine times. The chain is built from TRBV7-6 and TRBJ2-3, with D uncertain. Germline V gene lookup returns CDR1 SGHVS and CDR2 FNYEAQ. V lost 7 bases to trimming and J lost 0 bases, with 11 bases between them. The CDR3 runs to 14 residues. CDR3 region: CASTPTTSTDTQYF. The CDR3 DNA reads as TGTGCCAGCACCCCGACAACTAGCACAGATACGCAGTATTTT.